This T cell receptor (beta chain) was recorded in a study of immune heterogeneity within non-small cell lung tumors. Study-wide results and limits: Different patients shared few of their high-frequency T-cell receptor beta clonotypes.

Bulk tumor genomic DNA constituted the template, at approximately 600 ng per sample. Doctors removed several biopsies from each primary tumor during surgery, keeping them far apart. Those enrolled were patients newly diagnosed with untreated non-small cell lung cancer and undergoing curative surgery. The CDR3 length is 14 residues. Germline CDR1 and CDR2: DFQATT and SNEGSKA (reference sequence). The V and J ends lost 6 bases and 7 bases respectively, with 20 bases between them. The TCR beta CDR3 region underwent multiplex PCR amplification with 32 V and 13 J primers. TCRdb recomputed calls from the multiplex PCR reads with MiXCR, one row per CDR3 protein. The sample carries 15,000 or so distinct CDR3 sequences, 30% to 35% recorded once. This clonotype has at least ten counts. The antigen is not known.

This sequence originates from a woman in her forties or fifties with non-small cell lung cancer. The specimen sequenced was lung tumor tissue. This chain links TRBV20-1 with TRBJ2-3; D may be TRBD1 (5 bases). The chain's CDR3 is CSADNWNGTYTQYF. The CDR3 nucleotides read TGCAGTGCGGACAACTGGAATGGCACTTATACGCAGTATTTT.